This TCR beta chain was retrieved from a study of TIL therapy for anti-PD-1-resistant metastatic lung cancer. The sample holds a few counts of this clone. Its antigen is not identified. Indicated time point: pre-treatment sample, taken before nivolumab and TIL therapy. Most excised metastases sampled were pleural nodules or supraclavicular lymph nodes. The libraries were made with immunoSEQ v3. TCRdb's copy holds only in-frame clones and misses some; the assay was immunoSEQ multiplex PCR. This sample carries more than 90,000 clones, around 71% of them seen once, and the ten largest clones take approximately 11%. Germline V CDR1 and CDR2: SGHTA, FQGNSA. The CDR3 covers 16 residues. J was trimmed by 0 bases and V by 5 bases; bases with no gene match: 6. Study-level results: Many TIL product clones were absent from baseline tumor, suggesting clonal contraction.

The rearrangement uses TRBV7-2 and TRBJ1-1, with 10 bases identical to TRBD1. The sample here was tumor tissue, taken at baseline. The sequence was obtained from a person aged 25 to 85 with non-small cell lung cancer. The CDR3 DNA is TGTGCCAGCAGCGGGGACAGGGGCCTCATGAACACTGAAGCTTTCTTT. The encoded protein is CASSGDRGLMNTEAFF.